This is a list of T cell receptor beta chains from one sample in a study of shared clonotypes between healthy human individuals. Sequenced by immunoSEQ multiplex PCR; TCRdb stores in-frame clones only, minus some. The sample has 400,000 to 500,000 clones, approximately 80% seen once. The specimen sequenced was PBMCs. These receptors originate from a woman aged 35 to 49 in good health. Some clones in this sample may be carry-over from other donors' samples. The CDR3 runs from the conserved cysteine through the conserved F or W.

J gene | V gene | CDR3 protein
TRBJ1-1 | TRBV30 | CAWVRGGMPMNTEAFF
TRBJ2-5 | TRBV9 | CASSVMASGTTETQYF
TRBJ2-7 | TRBV19 | CASSIRTGNYEQYF
TRBJ2-7 | TRBV5-1 | CASSLATAMGYEQYF
TRBJ2-1 | TRBV27 | CASEGTHNNEQFF
TRBJ2-7 | TRBV7-2 | CASSGGLTNEQYF
TRBJ2-1 | TRBV5-1 | CASSLTRTSGSYNEQFF
TRBJ2-5 | TRBV4-1 | CASSQPASGSETQYF
TRBJ2-2 | TRBV19 | CASSIPPRGTGELFF
TRBJ1-6 | TRBV6-5 | CASSYRENSPLHF
TRBJ2-7 | TRBV18 | CASSPFGGIYEQYF
TRBJ2-1 | TRBV14 | CASSQDIPGMGEQFF
TRBJ2-7 | TRBV5-4 | CASGGRTSGPYEQYF
TRBJ2-5 | TRBV20-1 | CSASTQETQYF
TRBJ1-2 | TRBV28 | CASSLRDYGYTF
TRBJ2-5 | TRBV7-9 | CASSSGTGYQETQYF
TRBJ2-7 | TRBV7-2 | CASSLDGASGRGEQYF
TRBJ2-6 | TRBV27 | CASSGGVPGANVLTF
TRBJ2-5 | TRBV5-1 | CASSLAGTETQYF
TRBJ2-7 | TRBV6-1 | CASSDTSGSPAEQYF